The source of this T cell receptor (beta chain) is a study of control samples from healthy donors and cancer patients. TCRdb keeps only in-frame clones here, not all; method: immunoSEQ multiplex PCR. In the table there are over 150,000 clones, less than 95% of which are singletons. CDR1 and CDR2 from the germline V gene are SGHTA and FQGNSA. With 3 bases removed from V and 2 bases from J, the gap between germline ends came to 10 bases. This CDR3 is 14 amino acids long. Sequenced input: PBMCs. The V call is TRBV7-2, the J call TRBJ2-5; possibly TRBD2 for D (6 bases). The sequence derives from a man in his fifties or sixties with colorectal cancer. CDR3 sequence: CASSFVTRQETQYF. CDR3 in DNA: TGTGCCAGCAGCTTTGTGACTAGACAAGAGACCCAGTACTTC.